This T cell receptor (beta chain) is drawn from a study of CD8 T cells in ankylosing spondylitis. Whole-study results and caveats: Reports say disease-linked clones showed up significantly more in matched ankylosing spondylitis synovial fluid. Reports of some motif variants in reactive arthritis synovial fluid and blood predate this one.

For TCR beta, libraries came from quantitative 5'-RACE with molecular barcodes. Each CDR3 protein is one row after TCRdb ran MiXCR on the 5' RACE reads. This table holds around 280,000 distinct CDR3 sequences, over 15% found once. There are 17 residues in the CDR3. V was cut by 4 bases and J by 2 bases, with 15 bases left in between. Germline values: CDR1 SEHNR, CDR2 FQNEAQ (reference sequence). This clonotype turned up a few times. The antigen remains unidentified. This receptor was identified in a male donor with ankylosing spondylitis or in good health (not recorded which). The chain uses TRBV7-9 and TRBJ2-6; perhaps TRBD2 as D (6 bases). Sequences were obtained from blood, either unsorted or a sorted T cell fraction (not recorded which). The CDR3 DNA follows: TGTGCCAGCAGCTCTCGCCCGGGGGAGCCTGGGGCCAACGTCCTGACTTTC. This encodes CASSSRPGEPGANVLTF.